Given below is one T cell receptor beta chain in context. The antigen is not known. The sample is drawn from a study of cytomegalovirus exposure and HLA in healthy donors. Overall study results and limits: Analysis was carried out at a later point, and it linked a missense DCLRE1C variant to TCR beta V- and J-gene trimming.

Per germline, CDR1 SGDLS and CDR2 YYNGEE. The V segment lost 4 bases and the J segment 5 bases; nucleotides outside the gene matches: 9. The CDR3 has 15 residues. A multiplex PCR was run with 60 Vbeta primers and 13 Jbeta primers. This table comes from immunoSEQ multiplex PCR, and its TCRdb copy is limited to in-frame clones, with some not included. The sample has 100,000 to 150,000 clones; 78% are singletons. V and J are TRBV9 and TRBJ1-1, with 9 bases lining up with TRBD1. Input material: PBMCs. The receptor's source is a woman in her thirties or forties in good health and CMV-seronegative. CDR3 in amino acids: CASSPSDRGGTEAFF. The CDR3 bases are TGTGCCAGCAGCCCTTCGGACAGGGGAGGAACTGAAGCTTTCTTT.